This record looks at one TCR beta chain sequence and its context. This table comes from immunoSEQ multiplex PCR, and its TCRdb copy is limited to in-frame clones, with some not included. The table lists more than 20,000 clones, around 90% of them singletons, with roughly 3.5% in the top ten. This record belongs to a study of T cell clonotyping in hematopoietic cell transplantation. Study as a whole: Recipients' pretransplant samples followed cytoreduction.

There are 18 residues in the CDR3. The germline V gene has CDR1 SGHDT and CDR2 YYEEEE. V was clipped by 4 bases and J by 5 bases; unmatched bases: 13. Time point denoted: recipient sample about 28 days before transplant, after cytoreduction. V and J are TRBV5-6 and TRBJ2-5; 14 bases align to TRBD2. Specimen: peripheral blood mononuclear cells, collected before stem cell transplant. This TCR was recovered from a man aged 18 to 29 with biphenotypic leukemia. Some clones in this sample may be carry-over from other donors' samples. The CDR3 nucleotides read TGTGCCAGCAGCCTGGGGGTGACTAGCGGGAGGGCCAGGGAGACCCAGTACTTC. Translating gives CASSLGVTSGRARETQYF.